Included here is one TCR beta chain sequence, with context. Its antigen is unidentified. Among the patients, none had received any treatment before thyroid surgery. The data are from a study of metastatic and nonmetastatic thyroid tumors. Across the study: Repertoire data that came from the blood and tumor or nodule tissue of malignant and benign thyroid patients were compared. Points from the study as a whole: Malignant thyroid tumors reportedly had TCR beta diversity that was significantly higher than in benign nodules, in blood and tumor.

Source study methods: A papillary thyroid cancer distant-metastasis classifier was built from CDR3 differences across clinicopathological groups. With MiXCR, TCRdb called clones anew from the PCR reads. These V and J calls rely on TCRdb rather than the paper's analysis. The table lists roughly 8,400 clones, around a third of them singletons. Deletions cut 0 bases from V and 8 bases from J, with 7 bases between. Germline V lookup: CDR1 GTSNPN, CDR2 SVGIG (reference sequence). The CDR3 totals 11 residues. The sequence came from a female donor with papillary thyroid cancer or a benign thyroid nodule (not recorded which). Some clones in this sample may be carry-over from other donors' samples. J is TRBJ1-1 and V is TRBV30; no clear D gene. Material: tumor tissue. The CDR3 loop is CAWSVNGEAFF. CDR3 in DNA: TGTGCCTGGAGTGTAAACGGAGAAGCTTTCTTT.